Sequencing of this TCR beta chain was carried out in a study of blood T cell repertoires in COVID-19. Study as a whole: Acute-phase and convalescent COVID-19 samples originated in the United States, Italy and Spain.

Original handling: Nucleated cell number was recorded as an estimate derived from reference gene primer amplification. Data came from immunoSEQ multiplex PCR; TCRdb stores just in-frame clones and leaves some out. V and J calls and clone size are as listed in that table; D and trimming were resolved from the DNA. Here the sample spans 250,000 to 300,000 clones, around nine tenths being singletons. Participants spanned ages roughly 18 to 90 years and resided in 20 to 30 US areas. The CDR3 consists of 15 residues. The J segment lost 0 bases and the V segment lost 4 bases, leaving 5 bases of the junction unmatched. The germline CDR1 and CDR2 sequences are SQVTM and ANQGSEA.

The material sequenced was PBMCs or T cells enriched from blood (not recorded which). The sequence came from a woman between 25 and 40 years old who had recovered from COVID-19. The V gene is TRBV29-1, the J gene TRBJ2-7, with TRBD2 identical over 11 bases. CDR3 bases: TGCAGCGTTGCTAGCGGGAGGTCCAGCTCCTACGAGCAGTACTTC. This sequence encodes CSVASGRSSSYEQYF.